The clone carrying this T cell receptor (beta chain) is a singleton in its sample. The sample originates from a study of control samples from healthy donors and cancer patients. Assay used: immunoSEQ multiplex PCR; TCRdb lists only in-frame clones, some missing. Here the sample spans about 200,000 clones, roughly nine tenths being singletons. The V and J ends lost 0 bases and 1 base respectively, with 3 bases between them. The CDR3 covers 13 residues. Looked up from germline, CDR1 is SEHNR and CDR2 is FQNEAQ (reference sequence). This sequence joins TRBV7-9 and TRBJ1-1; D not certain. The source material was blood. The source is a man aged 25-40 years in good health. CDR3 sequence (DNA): TGTGCCAGCAGCTTAGCGAGGAACACTGAAGCTTTCTTT. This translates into CASSLARNTEAFF.